This T cell receptor (beta chain) was sequenced during a study of cytomegalovirus exposure and HLA in healthy donors. The PCR was carried out with 60 Vbeta primers and 13 Jbeta primers. This table comes from immunoSEQ multiplex PCR, and its TCRdb copy is limited to in-frame clones, with some not included. The top ten clones hold approximately 2.5% of a sample with 150,000 to 160,000 clones, about 85% of them seen once. The clonotype originates from a woman under 30 in good health and CMV-seronegative. Sequenced sample: PBMCs.

The CDR3 spells CSGTGQGGETQYF. CDR3 in DNA: TGCAGCGGGACTGGACAGGGAGGGGAGACCCAGTACTTC. V gene TRBV29-1 combines with J gene TRBJ2-5; maybe TRBD1 (8 bases). V was cut by 7 bases and J by 5 bases, with 17 bases left in between. CDR1 is SQVTM, CDR2 ANQGSEA, per germline. CDR3 length equals 13 residues.